A selection of T cell receptor beta chains follows, all from one sample in a study of T cells in localized non-small cell lung cancer. Assay: immunoSEQ multiplex PCR; the TCRdb copy retains only in-frame clones and omits some. The data show about 52,000 clones, with around 84% seen just once and about 17% held by the top ten. This specimen was PBMCs, taken before any cancer treatment. The receptors derive from a female donor with stage II lung adenocarcinoma. CDR3s include the opening cysteine and the closing phenylalanine or tryptophan. A D gene is named only where the DNA matches it firmly. Only part of the rows carry a size: once, few, many, or a class if the clone is expanded.

J gene | clone size | D gene | V gene | CDR3 protein | CDR3 DNA
TRBJ1-3 | . | . | TRBV5-6 | CASSPGSIWDSGNTIYF | TGTGCCAGCAGCCCAGGATCGATTTGGGACTCTGGAAACACCATATATTTT
TRBJ2-2 | . | . | TRBV19 | CASRYYPGELFF | TGTGCCAGTAGATATTACCCCGGGGAGCTGTTTTTT
TRBJ1-5 | . | TRBD1 | TRBV2 | CASSRDSDLRGNQPQHF | TGTGCCAGCAGCCGGGACAGCGACCTACGAGGCAATCAGCCCCAGCATTTT
TRBJ2-3 | . | . | TRBV5-4 | CASSFNSARRVYTQYF | TGTGCCAGCAGCTTTAACTCTGCTCGGAGGGTGTATACGCAGTATTTT
TRBJ1-2 | . | . | TRBV18 | CASSPGTDKGYTF | TGTGCCAGCTCACCGGGGACCGACAAAGGCTACACCTTC
TRBJ1-1 | . | . | TRBV2 | CASRERGITEAFF | TGTGCCAGCAGGGAACGGGGAATCACTGAAGCTTTCTTT
TRBJ1-1 | . | . | TRBV6-1 | CASSVGQNTEAFF | TGTGCCAGCAGCGTTGGACAGAACACTGAAGCTTTCTTT
TRBJ1-2 | . | . | TRBV7-9 | CASSLEMGQDGYTF | TGTGCCAGCAGCTTAGAGATGGGGCAGGATGGCTACACCTTC
TRBJ1-1 | . | . | TRBV4-2 | CASSQERFEAFF | TGTGCCAGCAGCCAAGAACGCTTTGAAGCTTTCTTT
TRBJ2-5 | . | TRBD1 | TRBV5-4 | CASSSSRTGQETQYF | TGTGCCAGCAGCTCAAGCCGGACAGGGCAAGAGACCCAGTACTTC
TRBJ2-1 | few | . | TRBV4-2 | CASSQDLGRGANNEQFF | TGTGCCAGCAGCCAAGATCTGGGTCGCGGGGCTAACAATGAGCAGTTCTTC
TRBJ1-1 | . | . | TRBV29-1 | CSVPTTGGTEAFF | TGCAGCGTCCCCACTACGGGAGGGACTGAAGCTTTCTTT
TRBJ2-7 | . | . | TRBV7-2 | CASSLAVRTYEQYF | TGTGCCAGCAGCTTAGCGGTCAGAACCTACGAGCAGTACTTC
TRBJ2-7 | . | TRBD2 | TRBV10-3 | CAITGGGHEQYF | TGTGCCATCACCGGGGGGGGCCACGAGCAGTACTTC
TRBJ2-1 | . | . | TRBV9 | CASSVDASPQFF | TGTGCCAGCAGCGTAGACGCCTCCCCGCAGTTCTTC
TRBJ2-1 | . | TRBD2 | TRBV12-5 | CASGIAGYDYNEQFF | TGTGCTAGTGGGATAGCGGGGTATGACTACAATGAGCAGTTCTTC
TRBJ1-2 | . | . | TRBV5-6 | CASSLRVNYGYTF | TGTGCCAGCAGCTTGAGAGTTAACTATGGCTACACCTTC
TRBJ2-2 | . | . | TRBV6-4 | CASSDEGSTGELFF | TGTGCCAGCAGTGATGAGGGCAGCACCGGGGAGCTGTTTTTT
TRBJ2-3 | few | . | TRBV14 | CASSQESEIVSDTQYF | TGTGCCAGCAGCCAAGAGAGTGAGATAGTGTCAGATACGCAGTATTTT
TRBJ2-1 | . | . | TRBV29-1 | CSGGGIGNEQFF | TGCAGCGGGGGCGGCATAGGCAATGAGCAGTTCTTC
TRBJ2-5 | few | TRBD2 | TRBV6-5 | CASSYRAGGETQYF | TGTGCCAGCAGTTACAGGGCGGGGGGAGAGACCCAGTACTTC
TRBJ1-6 | . | . | TRBV11-2 | CASSPKLGGFYNSPLHF | TGTGCCAGCAGCCCCAAACTTGGGGGCTTCTATAATTCACCCCTCCACTTT
TRBJ2-2 | . | TRBD1 | TRBV5-1 | CARLTPDRATGELFF | TGCGCCAGGTTAACCCCGGACAGGGCGACCGGGGAGCTGTTTTTT
TRBJ1-2 | . | . | TRBV5-1 | CASSLEGYYSYGYTF | TGCGCCAGCAGCTTGGAGGGGTATTACAGCTATGGCTACACCTTC
TRBJ2-5 | . | . | TRBV14 | CASSQSRGTQYF | TGTGCCAGCAGCCAATCTCGAGGGACCCAGTACTTC
TRBJ2-3 | . | . | TRBV19 | CASQDRRGTDTQYF | TGTGCCAGCCAAGATAGAAGGGGCACAGATACGCAGTATTTT
TRBJ1-3 | . | . | TRBV2 | CASSVDSGNTIYF | TGTGCCAGCAGTGTGGACAGTGGAAACACCATATATTTT
TRBJ1-3 | few | . | TRBV2 | CASRKGSAGNTIYF | TGTGCCAGCAGAAAAGGGAGCGCTGGAAACACCATATATTTT
TRBJ2-1 | . | TRBD2 | TRBV18 | CASSPRTVTSGGEQFF | TGTGCCAGCTCACCAAGAACAGTCACTAGCGGGGGGGAGCAGTTCTTC
TRBJ1-1 | . | . | TRBV7-8 | CASSPQAAGAMNTEAFF | TGTGCCAGCAGCCCCCAAGCCGCAGGGGCCATGAACACTGAAGCTTTCTTT
TRBJ1-5 | . | TRBD1 | TRBV2 | CAKGGADQPQHF | TGTGCCAAAGGGGGCGCCGATCAGCCCCAGCATTTT